This paragraph reports one T cell receptor beta chain. The germline CDR1 and CDR2 sequences are LNHDA and SQIVND (reference sequence). The CDR3 covers 16 residues. Trimming cost V 5 bases and J 4 bases, with 20 bases left between them. The data stem from a study of cytomegalovirus exposure and HLA in healthy donors. Use of 60 Vbeta and 13 Jbeta primers characterized the PCR. The repertoire was sequenced with immunoSEQ multiplex PCR; TCRdb's copy has only in-frame clones and lacks some. The sample includes around 200,000 clones, less than 80% of them seen just once. The sample consisted of PBMCs. This sequence was found in a woman in her twenties or thirties in good health and CMV-seropositive. The chain recombines TRBV19 with TRBJ1-2; TRBD1 might be the D (6 bases). This chain's CDR3 is CASSGPPGVPLYGYTF. The CDR3 region has the DNA TGTGCCAGTAGTGGCCCCCCAGGGGTCCCCCTCTATGGCTACACCTTC.